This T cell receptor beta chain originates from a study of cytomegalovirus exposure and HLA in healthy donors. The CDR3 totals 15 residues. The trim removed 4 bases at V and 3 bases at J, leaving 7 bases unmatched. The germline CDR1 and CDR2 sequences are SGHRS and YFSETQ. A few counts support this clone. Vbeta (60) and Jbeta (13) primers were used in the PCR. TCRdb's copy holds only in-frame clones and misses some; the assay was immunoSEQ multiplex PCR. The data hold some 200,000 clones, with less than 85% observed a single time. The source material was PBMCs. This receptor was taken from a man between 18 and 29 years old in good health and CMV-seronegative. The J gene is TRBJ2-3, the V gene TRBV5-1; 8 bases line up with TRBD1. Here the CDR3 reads CASSSGQGGTDTQYF. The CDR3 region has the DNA TGCGCCAGCAGCAGCGGACAGGGAGGTACAGATACGCAGTATTTT.